The table lists the clone carrying this T cell receptor beta chain with a few counts. TCRdb processed the 5' RACE reads anew with MiXCR; each CDR3 protein has one entry. The repertoire holds around 30,000 distinct CDR3 sequences, 24% seen once, with around 4% in the top ten. Trimming removed 6 bases from V and 2 bases from J, with 8 bases in between. CDR3 length: 12 amino acids. Germline V gives CDR1 MNHEY, CDR2 SVGEGT. The sequenced sample consisted of memory CD4+ T cells sorted from blood. Documented subset: memory CD4+ T cells, CD4+CD45RO+CD25-. V and J are TRBV6-2 or TRBV6-3 and TRBJ2-7; D gene uncertain. This TCR derives from a female donor with breast cancer. In nucleotides, the CDR3 is TGTGCCAGCAGCAGTGGACCCTACGAGCAGTACTTC. This sequence encodes CASSSGPYEQYF.